The rows below give T cell receptor beta chains drawn from one sample of a study of shared clonotypes between healthy human individuals. Some clones are missing from TCRdb's copy, which holds only in-frame ones; the method was immunoSEQ multiplex PCR. In the table there are some 79,000 clones, 60% to 65% of which are singletons. The sequenced sample was memory CD8+ T cells sorted from blood. The receptors shown here come from a man aged 25-40 years in good health. Each CDR3 is given with its conserved first and last residue. D genes are given only for firm matches. Clone size is given for some rows only: seen once, a few or many times, or a class if the clone is expanded.

cdr3_nt: TGTGCCAGCAGCACCCCGAGTGGGGGCAACTACGAGCAGTACTTC
cdr3_aa: CASSTPSGGNYEQYF
d_call: -
clone_size: -
j_call: TRBJ2-7
v_call: TRBV4-2

cdr3_nt: TGCAGCGTTAGACTACAGGGCTGGGACACCGGGGAGCTGTTTTTT
cdr3_aa: CSVRLQGWDTGELFF
d_call: -
clone_size: -
j_call: TRBJ2-2
v_call: TRBV29-1

cdr3_nt: TGTGCCAGCAGCCCCCTAGCGGGCCTCTCTGGGGCCAACGTCCTGACTTTC
cdr3_aa: CASSPLAGLSGANVLTF
d_call: TRBD2
clone_size: -
j_call: TRBJ2-6
v_call: TRBV5-5

cdr3_nt: TGTGCCAGCTCACCACGAGACAGGGAGGGCAACGAGCAGTACTTC
cdr3_aa: CASSPRDREGNEQYF
d_call: -
clone_size: -
j_call: TRBJ2-7
v_call: TRBV18

cdr3_nt: TGTGCCAGCAGCCCCTGGGACGGCGGGGAGCTGTTTTTT
cdr3_aa: CASSPWDGGELFF
d_call: -
clone_size: -
j_call: TRBJ2-2
v_call: TRBV7-9

cdr3_nt: TGTGCCAGCAGCTTTCTGCTTAAAGAGACCCAGTACTTC
cdr3_aa: CASSFLLKETQYF
d_call: -
clone_size: -
j_call: TRBJ2-5
v_call: TRBV7-8

cdr3_nt: TGCAGCGCCCGTGACAGGTCATTAGCGAACACCGGGGAGCTGTTTTTT
cdr3_aa: CSARDRSLANTGELFF
d_call: -
clone_size: -
j_call: TRBJ2-2
v_call: TRBV29-1

cdr3_nt: TGTGCCAGCAGCCGAGCCGCTGACTACGAGCAGTACTTC
cdr3_aa: CASSRAADYEQYF
d_call: -
clone_size: -
j_call: TRBJ2-7
v_call: TRBV7-2

cdr3_nt: TGTGCCAGTAGTTTCGGGACGGACTCCTACGAGCAGTACTTC
cdr3_aa: CASSFGTDSYEQYF
d_call: -
clone_size: few
j_call: TRBJ2-7
v_call: TRBV19

cdr3_nt: TGTGCCAGCAGCGTAAACACTGAAGCTTTCTTT
cdr3_aa: CASSVNTEAFF
d_call: -
clone_size: -
j_call: TRBJ1-1
v_call: TRBV4-2

cdr3_nt: TGTGCCAGCAGCTCATCCGCGGACAAGAACACCGGGGAGCTGTTTTTT
cdr3_aa: CASSSSADKNTGELFF
d_call: -
clone_size: many
j_call: TRBJ2-2
v_call: TRBV7-2

cdr3_nt: TGTGCCAGCAGCCTACGGGAGGGTTACACCGGGGAGCTGTTTTTT
cdr3_aa: CASSLREGYTGELFF
d_call: TRBD2
clone_size: -
j_call: TRBJ2-2
v_call: TRBV7-9

cdr3_nt: TGTGCCAGCAGTGAGTCCCTGGGGGCGCGGGTCACAGATACGCAGTATTTT
cdr3_aa: CASSESLGARVTDTQYF
d_call: -
clone_size: -
j_call: TRBJ2-3
v_call: TRBV6-1

cdr3_nt: TGTGCTAGCAGCCCGGGACCGAGCACAGATACGCAGTATTTT
cdr3_aa: CASSPGPSTDTQYF
d_call: -
clone_size: few
j_call: TRBJ2-3
v_call: TRBV7-7

cdr3_nt: TGCGCCAGCAGCGTCAAGGGGGCATGGGCTGAAGCTTTCTTT
cdr3_aa: CASSVKGAWAEAFF
d_call: TRBD1
clone_size: -
j_call: TRBJ1-1
v_call: TRBV4-3

cdr3_nt: TGTGCCAGCAGCGTAGGTAACAGCCGAGTGCTTCACTATGAGTACTTC
cdr3_aa: CASSVGNSRVLHYEYF
d_call: -
clone_size: once
j_call: TRBJ2-4
v_call: TRBV9

cdr3_nt: TGTGCCAGCAGTGAAGGTTCGGGGAGGGACATTCAGTACTTC
cdr3_aa: CASSEGSGRDIQYF
d_call: TRBD2
clone_size: few
j_call: TRBJ2-4
v_call: TRBV6-1

cdr3_nt: TGTGCCAGCATAGGGGACAGGACAGGCTACGAGCAGTACTTC
cdr3_aa: CASIGDRTGYEQYF
d_call: TRBD1
clone_size: many
j_call: TRBJ2-7
v_call: TRBV6-1

cdr3_nt: TGTGCCAGCAGTGACAGGCAGGACACTGAAGCTTTCTTT
cdr3_aa: CASSDRQDTEAFF
d_call: -
clone_size: -
j_call: TRBJ1-1
v_call: TRBV6-4

cdr3_nt: TGCGCCAGCACTGGGGGGCAGGGTATCAGTGAGCAGTTCTTC
cdr3_aa: CASTGGQGISEQFF
d_call: -
clone_size: -
j_call: TRBJ2-1
v_call: TRBV4-1

cdr3_nt: TGTGCCAGTAGTTTACAGGGGGGCGAGCAGTACTTC
cdr3_aa: CASSLQGGEQYF
d_call: TRBD1
clone_size: -
j_call: TRBJ2-7
v_call: TRBV19

cdr3_nt: TGTGCCAGCAGCGTAGTTGGGGACACTGAAGCTTTCTTT
cdr3_aa: CASSVVGDTEAFF
d_call: -
clone_size: once
j_call: TRBJ1-1
v_call: TRBV9

cdr3_nt: TGTGCCAGCAGCCGCCACTTTGTCCTGAGAGGGAATGAAAAACTGTTTTTT
cdr3_aa: CASSRHFVLRGNEKLFF
d_call: -
clone_size: -
j_call: TRBJ1-4
v_call: TRBV11-1

cdr3_nt: TGCGCCAGCAGCCAAACTCCGGGGGGGGCCAACGTCCTGACTTTC
cdr3_aa: CASSQTPGGANVLTF
d_call: -
clone_size: few
j_call: TRBJ2-6
v_call: TRBV4-3

cdr3_nt: TGTGCCAGCAGCTTAGGACAGTCCCATGAGCAGTTCTTC
cdr3_aa: CASSLGQSHEQFF
d_call: -
clone_size: medium-sized
j_call: TRBJ2-1
v_call: TRBV11-1

cdr3_nt: TGTGCCAGCAGTTATATAGCGGGACGGGTAAACAATGAGCAGTTCTTC
cdr3_aa: CASSYIAGRVNNEQFF
d_call: TRBD2
clone_size: once
j_call: TRBJ2-1
v_call: TRBV6-5

cdr3_nt: TGCGCCAGCAGCCAAGTCGGGGGGTCGAGCAATCAGCCCCAGCATTTT
cdr3_aa: CASSQVGGSSNQPQHF
d_call: -
clone_size: few
j_call: TRBJ1-5
v_call: TRBV4-1

cdr3_nt: TGTGCCAGCAGGACGGACGGTTACGAGCAGTACTTC
cdr3_aa: CASRTDGYEQYF
d_call: -
clone_size: few
j_call: TRBJ2-7
v_call: TRBV6-6

cdr3_nt: TGTGCCAGCAGCTTGGACAGTAGCACTGAAGCTTTCTTT
cdr3_aa: CASSLDSSTEAFF
d_call: -
clone_size: -
j_call: TRBJ1-1
v_call: TRBV5-6

cdr3_nt: TGTGCCAGCAGTGACCTAGCTCGCCGGGACCGGGGTTCTTATGGCTACACCTTC
cdr3_aa: CASSDLARRDRGSYGYTF
d_call: -
clone_size: -
j_call: TRBJ1-2
v_call: TRBV6-1

cdr3_nt: TGTGCCAGCAGCCCAGGGGGGGTCCCAGATACGCAGTATTTT
cdr3_aa: CASSPGGVPDTQYF
d_call: -
clone_size: -
j_call: TRBJ2-3
v_call: TRBV9

cdr3_nt: TGTGCCAGCACCCCAAGGGCGGGTGGAAACACCATATATTTT
cdr3_aa: CASTPRAGGNTIYF
d_call: -
clone_size: -
j_call: TRBJ1-3
v_call: TRBV28

cdr3_nt: TGTGCCAGCAGTGAGCAGATCACCCGGCCCCAGCATTTT
cdr3_aa: CASSEQITRPQHF
d_call: -
clone_size: -
j_call: TRBJ1-5
v_call: TRBV6-1

cdr3_nt: TGTGCCAGCAGTTTATTGGGGAGCTCCTACAATGAGCAGTTCTTC
cdr3_aa: CASSLLGSSYNEQFF
d_call: -
clone_size: -
j_call: TRBJ2-1
v_call: TRBV28

cdr3_nt: TGTGCCACCAGCAGAGGACGAGGTCGAGGGGTTTCGGGCGAGCTGTTTTTT
cdr3_aa: CATSRGRGRGVSGELFF
d_call: -
clone_size: -
j_call: TRBJ2-2
v_call: TRBV15